A single sample gave rise to the 8 T cell receptor beta chains below, sequenced in a study of tumor-infiltrating lymphocytes in localized non-small cell lung cancer. Using immunoSEQ multiplex PCR, the repertoire was profiled, and TCRdb retains in-frame clones only, with some absent. The sample gives approximately 15,000 clones, around three quarters of which show up once; about a tenth is in the top ten. Sequenced sample: lung tumor tissue. The origin of the receptors is a human donor with non-small cell lung cancer.

The chain is built from TRBV11-2 and TRBJ1-5; maybe TRBD1 (6 bases). The germline gives CDR1 SGHAT, CDR2 FQNNGV. This CDR3 spans 15 amino acids. The V gene lost 5 bases and the J gene lost 3 bases, with 14 bases spanning the gap. This chain's CDR3 is CASSREGGPNQPQHF. The CDR3 DNA sequence: TGTGCCAGCAGCCGCGAAGGGGGGCCCAATCAGCCCCAGCATTTT.

This chain joins TRBV11-1 and TRBJ2-1, with a tentative D call TRBD2 (6 bases). The CDR3 totals 18 residues. Per germline, CDR1 SGHAT and CDR2 FQDESV (reference sequence). V lost 3 bases to trimming and J lost 1 base, with 19 bases between them. CDR3 amino acids: CASSFGSGGVGSYNEQFF. In DNA, the CDR3 is TGTGCCAGCAGCTTTGGTAGTGGAGGGGTCGGTTCCTACAATGAGCAGTTCTTC.

This clone was observed a handful of times. The chain employs TRBV10-3 and TRBJ1-3; D is undetermined. This CDR3 is 16 amino acids long. Germline lookup yields CDR1 ENHRY and CDR2 SYGVKD. V gave up 2 bases and J gave up 0 bases, with 11 bases separating them. The CDR3: CAISEEVMNSGNTIYF. In DNA form, the CDR3 reads TGTGCCATCAGTGAGGAGGTGATGAACTCTGGAAACACCATATATTTT.

This clone was counted a few times. CDR3 sequence reads: CAWSGQGAGETQYF. For the CDR3, the DNA is TGTGCCTGGAGTGGACAGGGGGCAGGAGAGACCCAGTACTTC. The V call is TRBV30, the J call TRBJ2-5; 10 nucleotides line up with TRBD1. Germline lookup yields CDR1 GTSNPN and CDR2 SVGIG (reference sequence). Trimming took 1 base from V and 4 from J; bases not matched to a gene: 3. The CDR3 is made up of 14 amino acids.

The chain employs TRBV6-6 and TRBJ2-2; no reliable D call. The length of the CDR3 is 15 residues. Trimming cost V 2 bases and J 5 bases, with 12 bases left between them. In germline, CDR1 is MNHNY, CDR2 SVGAGI (reference sequence). CDR3 bases: TGTGCCAGCAGTTACCTAAGTGGTGATACCGGGGAGCTGTTTTTT. Protein product: CASSYLSGDTGELFF.

J is TRBJ1-4 and V is TRBV30; D gene unclear. V was trimmed by 0 bases and J by 7 bases, leaving 15 bases between them. CDR3 length equals 15 residues. Germline V gene sequence: CDR1 GTSNPN, CDR2 SVGIG (reference sequence). CDR3 residues: CAWSVRSNSGEKLFF. DNA of the CDR3: TGTGCCTGGAGTGTTCGGTCCAACTCGGGTGAAAAACTGTTTTTT.

The CDR3 here is CASSLRGLRNTIYF. The DNA for the CDR3 is TGTGCCAGTAGTCTGAGGGGGCTAAGGAACACCATATATTTT. The chain joins TRBV19 to TRBJ1-3, with 7 bases lining up with TRBD1. V dropped 5 bases and J dropped 7; count of bases not matched to a gene: 8. The CDR3 is 14 amino acids. Germline CDR1 LNHDA, CDR2 SQIVND (reference sequence).

This clone was counted a few times. This chain links TRBV19 with TRBJ1-2, with D possibly matching TRBD1 (5 bases). The CDR3 sequence is 13 residues long. Per germline, CDR1 LNHDA and CDR2 SQIVND (reference sequence). Trimming left V 10 bases short and J 4 bases short, with 16 bases between. The CDR3 protein is CATEDIASYGYTF. CDR3 nucleotide sequence: TGTGCCACCGAGGACATCGCCTCCTATGGCTACACCTTC.